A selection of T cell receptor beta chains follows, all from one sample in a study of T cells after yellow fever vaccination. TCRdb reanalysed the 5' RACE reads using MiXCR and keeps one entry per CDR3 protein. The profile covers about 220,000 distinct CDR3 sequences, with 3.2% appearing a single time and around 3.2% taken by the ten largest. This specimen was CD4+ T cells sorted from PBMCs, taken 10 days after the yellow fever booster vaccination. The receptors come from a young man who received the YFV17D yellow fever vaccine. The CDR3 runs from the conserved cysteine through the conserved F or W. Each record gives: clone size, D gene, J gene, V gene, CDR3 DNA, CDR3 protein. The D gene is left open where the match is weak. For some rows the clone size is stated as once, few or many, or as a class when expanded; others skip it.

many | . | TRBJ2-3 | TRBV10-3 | TGTGCCATCAGTGCTAGCTTAGGCACAGATACGCAGTATTTT | CAISASLGTDTQYF
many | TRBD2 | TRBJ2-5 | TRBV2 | TGTGCCAGCAGTGAAGCCGGGACTAGCCAGACCCAGTACTTC | CASSEAGTSQTQYF
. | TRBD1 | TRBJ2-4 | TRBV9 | TGTGCCAGCAGCACGGGACAGCAGAAAAACATTCAGTACTTC | CASSTGQQKNIQYF
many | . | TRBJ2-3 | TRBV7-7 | TGTGCTAGCTCCCAGAGCCCAGGGGGCACAGATACGCAGTATTTT | CASSQSPGGTDTQYF
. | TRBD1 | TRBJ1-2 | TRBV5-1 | TGCGCCAGCAGCGGTACAGGGGGCGCCGGCTACACCTTC | CASSGTGGAGYTF
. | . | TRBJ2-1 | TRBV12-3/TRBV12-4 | TGTGCCAGCGGGGAAAACAGTGGCTCCTACAATGAGCAGTTCTTC | CASGENSGSYNEQFF
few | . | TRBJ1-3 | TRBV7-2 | TGTGCCAGCAGCTTAGTAGGGAACTCTGGAAACACCATATATTTT | CASSLVGNSGNTIYF
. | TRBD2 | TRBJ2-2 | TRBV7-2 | TGTGCCAGCAGCTTCAGCGGGGGGGTTACCGGGGAGCTGTTTTTT | CASSFSGGVTGELFF
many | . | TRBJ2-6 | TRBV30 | TGTGCCTGGAGTGAGTCCTTAATTACCTCTGGGGCCAACGTCCTGACTTTC | CAWSESLITSGANVLTF
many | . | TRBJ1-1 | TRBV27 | TGTGCCAGCAGTTCCCCCCTTATCGGTGACACTGAAGCTTTCTTT | CASSSPLIGDTEAFF
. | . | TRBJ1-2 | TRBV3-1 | TGTGCCAGCAGCCAAAGTGGAAATGGCTACACCTTC | CASSQSGNGYTF
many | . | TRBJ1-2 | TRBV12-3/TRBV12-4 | TGTGCCAGCAGTCCCCGGCGGCCGTTAGGCGTCGGTGGCTACACCTTC | CASSPRRPLGVGGYTF
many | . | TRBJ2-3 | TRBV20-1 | TGCAGTGCTACCCGAACTGGGACCTCCGATACGCAGTATTTT | CSATRTGTSDTQYF
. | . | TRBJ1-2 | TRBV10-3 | TGTGCCATCCTAGGGAGTTTTGGCTACACCTTC | CAILGSFGYTF
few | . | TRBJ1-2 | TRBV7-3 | TGTGCCAGCAGCGCCGGCTATGGCTACACCTTC | CASSAGYGYTF
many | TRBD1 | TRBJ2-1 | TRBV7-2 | TGTGCCAGCAGCTTAGGGACAGGGGATCTCCAGTTCTTC | CASSLGTGDLQFF
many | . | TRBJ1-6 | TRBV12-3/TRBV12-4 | TGTGCCAGCAGCTCACTTAAAACGGGACGCAATAATTCACCCCTCCACTTT | CASSSLKTGRNNSPLHF